This T cell receptor (beta chain) was found in a study of spatial heterogeneity in lung cancer. The wider study: In cases with available follow-up PBMC samples, these were sequenced at a median of approximately two years after resection. In the raw reads, each unique TCR and UMI combination was present more than ten times on average. Detection consistently yielded more beta chains than alpha chains.

Germline loops: CDR1 LGHDT, CDR2 YNNKEL (reference sequence). This CDR3 spans 16 amino acids. The ends lost 4 bases at V and 2 bases at J; junction bases unmatched: 6. Time point meaning: blood at routine non-recurrence follow-up after resection. Tumor, nontumor lung or frozen PBMC supplied whole RNA, sequenced without sorting. Every TCR cDNA molecule carried a tag that served as a unique molecular identifier. TCRdb re-derived calls from the 5' RACE reads in MiXCR, one entry per CDR3 protein. The sample gives around 110,000 distinct CDR3 sequences, over 9% of which show up once; approximately 16% is in the top ten.

The genes are TRBV3-1 and TRBJ2-5; 11 bases align to TRBD2. The material was PBMCs, obtained at follow-up. The sequence derives from a male donor with early-stage non-small cell lung cancer. CDR3 in amino acids: CASSLRGTSGQETQYF. The CDR3 DNA reads TGTGCCAGCAGCCTTCGGGGGACTAGCGGACAAGAGACCCAGTACTTC.